This T cell receptor beta chain appears in the sequencing data of a study of blood T cell repertoires in COVID-19. The wider study: Acute and convalescent COVID-19 specimens originated in the United States, Italy and Spain.

Cohort assignment relied on participant-reported clinical history. The CDR3 contains 15 residues. V gave up 2 bases and J gave up 4 bases, with 14 bases separating them. Germline CDR1 reads KGHSH; CDR2 reads LQKENI. Sequencing used immunoSEQ multiplex PCR; TCRdb keeps in-frame clones, though not all of them. This table has about 400,000 clones, around 90% appearing once. This receptor was identified in a woman between 40 and 50 years old with acute COVID-19. The chain links TRBV18 to TRBJ1-2, with TRBD1 as a possible D gene (6 bases). Sequenced material: PBMCs or T cells enriched from blood (not recorded which). For the CDR3, the DNA is TGTGCCAGCTCACCATCCGTTACAGGGATCTATGGCTACACCTTC. This translates into CASSPSVTGIYGYTF.